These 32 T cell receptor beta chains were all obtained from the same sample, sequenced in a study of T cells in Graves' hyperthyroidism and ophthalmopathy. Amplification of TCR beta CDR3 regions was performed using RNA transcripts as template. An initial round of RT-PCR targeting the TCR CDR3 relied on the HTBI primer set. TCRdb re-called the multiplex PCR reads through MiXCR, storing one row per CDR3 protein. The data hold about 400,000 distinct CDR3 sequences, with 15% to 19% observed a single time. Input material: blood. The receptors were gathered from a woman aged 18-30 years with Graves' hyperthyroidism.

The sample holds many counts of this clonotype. For the CDR3, the DNA is TGTGCCAGCGGACTCGAACAGGGGGCACCCCTGAACACTGAAGCTTTCTTT. Encoded protein: CASGLEQGAPLNTEAFF. This chain links TRBV12-3 or TRBV12-4 with TRBJ1-1; 9 bases are shared with TRBD1. CDR3 length equals 17 residues. After removal of 8 bases from V and 0 bases from J, the junction contained 13 bases not matched to a gene.

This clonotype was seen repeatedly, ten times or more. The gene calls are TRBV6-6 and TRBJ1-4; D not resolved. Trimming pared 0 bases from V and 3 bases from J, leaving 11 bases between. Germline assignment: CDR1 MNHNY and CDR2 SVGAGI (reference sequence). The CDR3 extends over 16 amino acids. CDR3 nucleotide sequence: TGTGCCAGCAGTTACTCTTGGGAGAGGGCTAATGAAAAACTGTTTTTT. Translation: CASSYSWERANEKLFF.

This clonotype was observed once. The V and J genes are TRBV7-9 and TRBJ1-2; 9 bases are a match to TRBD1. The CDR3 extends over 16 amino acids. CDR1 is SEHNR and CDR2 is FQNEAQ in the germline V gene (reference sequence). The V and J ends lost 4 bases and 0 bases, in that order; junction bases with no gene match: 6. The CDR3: CASSSGQGIANYGYTF. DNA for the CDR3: TGTGCCAGCAGCTCCGGACAGGGGATTGCTAACTATGGCTACACCTTC.

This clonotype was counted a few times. Here the CDR3 DNA reads TGTGCCAGCTCACCAATTCGGACAGAAGATGAAAAACTGTTTTTT. This translates into CASSPIRTEDEKLFF. The chain carries TRBV18 and TRBJ1-4, with D perhaps TRBD1 (6 bases). The germline V gene has CDR1 KGHSH and CDR2 LQKENI. V lost 2 bases, J lost 6 bases, and 13 bases lay in between. There are 15 residues in the CDR3.

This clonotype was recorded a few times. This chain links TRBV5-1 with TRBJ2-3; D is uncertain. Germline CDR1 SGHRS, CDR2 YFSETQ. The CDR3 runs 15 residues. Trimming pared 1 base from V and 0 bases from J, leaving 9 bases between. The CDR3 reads CASSLWFSSTDTQYF. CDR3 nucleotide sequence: TGCGCCAGCAGCTTGTGGTTCTCTAGCACAGATACGCAGTATTTT. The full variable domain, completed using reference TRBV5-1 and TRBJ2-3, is KAGVTQTPRYLIKTRGQQVTLSCSPISGHRSVSWYQQTPGQGLQFLFEYFSETQRNKGNFPGRFSGRQFSNSRSEMNVSTLELGDSALYLCASSLWFSSTDTQYFGPGTRLTVL.

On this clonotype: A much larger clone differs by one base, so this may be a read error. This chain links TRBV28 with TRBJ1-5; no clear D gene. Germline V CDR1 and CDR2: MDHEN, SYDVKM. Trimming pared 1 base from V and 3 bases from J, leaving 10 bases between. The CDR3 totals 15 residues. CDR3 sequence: CASSLFRNDNQPQHF. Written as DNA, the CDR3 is TGTGCCAGCAGTTTATTCAGGAATGACAATCAGCCCCAGCATTTT. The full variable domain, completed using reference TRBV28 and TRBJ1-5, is DVKVTQSSRYLVKRTGEKVFLECVQDMDHENMFWYRQDPGLGLRLIYFSYDVKMKEKGDIPEGYSVSREKKERFSLILESASTNQTSMYLCASSLFRNDNQPQHFGDGTRLSIL.

The CDR3 DNA is TGTGCCAGCAGTTACTCGGCCCCCCAACAGCAGTACTTC. Its translation: CASSYSAPQQQYF. The chain is built from TRBV6-2 or TRBV6-3 and TRBJ2-7; D is uncertain. CDR3 size: 13 residues. Germline lookup yields CDR1 MNHEY and CDR2 SVGEGT. Trimming removed 0 bases at V and 8 bases at J, with 11 bases between.

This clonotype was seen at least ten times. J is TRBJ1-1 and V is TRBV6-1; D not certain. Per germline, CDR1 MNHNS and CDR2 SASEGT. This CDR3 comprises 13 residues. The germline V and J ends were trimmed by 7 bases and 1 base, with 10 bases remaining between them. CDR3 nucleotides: TGTGCCAGCAATATCCTTGAGAACACTGAAGCTTTCTTT. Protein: CASNILENTEAFF.

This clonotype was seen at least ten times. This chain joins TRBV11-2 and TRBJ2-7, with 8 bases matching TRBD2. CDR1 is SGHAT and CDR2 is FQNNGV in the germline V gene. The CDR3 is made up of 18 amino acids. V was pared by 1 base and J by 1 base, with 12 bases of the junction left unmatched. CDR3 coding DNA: TGTGCCAGCAGCTTAGGAGTACCCAGCGGGAGTTATTCCTACGAGCAGTACTTC. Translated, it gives CASSLGVPSGSYSYEQYF.

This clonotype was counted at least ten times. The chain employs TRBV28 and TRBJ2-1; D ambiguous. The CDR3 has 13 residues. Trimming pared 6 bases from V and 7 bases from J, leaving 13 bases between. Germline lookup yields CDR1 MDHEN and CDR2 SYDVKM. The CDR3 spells CASRPGVINEQFF. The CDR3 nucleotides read TGTGCCAGCAGACCGGGTGTCATTAATGAGCAGTTCTTC.

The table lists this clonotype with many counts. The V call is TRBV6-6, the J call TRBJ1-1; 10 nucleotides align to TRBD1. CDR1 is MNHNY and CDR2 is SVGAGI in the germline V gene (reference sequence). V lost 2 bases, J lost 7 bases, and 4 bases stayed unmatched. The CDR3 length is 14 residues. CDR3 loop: CASSYLTGGLEAFF. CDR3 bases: TGTGCCAGCAGTTACCTGACAGGGGGCCTTGAAGCTTTCTTT.

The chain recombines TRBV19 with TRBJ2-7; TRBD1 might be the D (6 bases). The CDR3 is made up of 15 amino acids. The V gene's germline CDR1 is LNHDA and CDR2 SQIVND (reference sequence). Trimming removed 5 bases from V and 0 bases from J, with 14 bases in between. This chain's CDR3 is CASSLTGSSSYEQYF. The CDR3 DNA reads TGTGCCAGTAGTTTGACAGGTTCTAGCTCCTACGAGCAGTACTTC.

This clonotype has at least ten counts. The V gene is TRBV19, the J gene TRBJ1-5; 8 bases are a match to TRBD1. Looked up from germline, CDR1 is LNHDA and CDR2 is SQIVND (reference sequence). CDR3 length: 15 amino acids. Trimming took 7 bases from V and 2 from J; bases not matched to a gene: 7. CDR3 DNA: TGTGCCAGTACCCCCCGGGGACAGGGCAATCAGCCCCAGCATTTT. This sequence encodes CASTPRGQGNQPQHF. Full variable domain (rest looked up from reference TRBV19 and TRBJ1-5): DGGITQSPKYLFRKEGQNVTLSCEQNLNHDAMYWYRQDPGQGLRLIYYSQIVNDFQKGDIAEGYSVSREKKESFPLTVTSAQKNPTAFYLCASTPRGQGNQPQHFGDGTRLSIL.

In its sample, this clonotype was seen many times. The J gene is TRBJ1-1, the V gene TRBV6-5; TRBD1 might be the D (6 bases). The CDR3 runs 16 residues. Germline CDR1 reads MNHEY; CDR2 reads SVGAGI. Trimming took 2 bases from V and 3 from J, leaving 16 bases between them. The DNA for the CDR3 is TGTGCCAGCAGTTACCGGACAGTTAGGGAGGACACTGAAGCTTTCTTT. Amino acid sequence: CASSYRTVREDTEAFF.

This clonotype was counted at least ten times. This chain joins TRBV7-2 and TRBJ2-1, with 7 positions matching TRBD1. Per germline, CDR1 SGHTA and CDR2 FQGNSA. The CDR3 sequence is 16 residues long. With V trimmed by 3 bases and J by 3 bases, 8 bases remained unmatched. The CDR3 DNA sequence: TGTGCCAGCAGCTTCAGGCTGGGACAGCACTACAATGAGCAGTTCTTC. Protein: CASSFRLGQHYNEQFF.

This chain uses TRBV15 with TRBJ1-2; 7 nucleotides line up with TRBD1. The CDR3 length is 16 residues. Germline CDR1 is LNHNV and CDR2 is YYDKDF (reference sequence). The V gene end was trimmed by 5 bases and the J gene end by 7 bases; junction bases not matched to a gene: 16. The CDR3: CATSAQRQGFRAGYTF. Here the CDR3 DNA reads TGTGCCACCAGCGCTCAACGACAGGGTTTCAGAGCTGGCTACACCTTC.

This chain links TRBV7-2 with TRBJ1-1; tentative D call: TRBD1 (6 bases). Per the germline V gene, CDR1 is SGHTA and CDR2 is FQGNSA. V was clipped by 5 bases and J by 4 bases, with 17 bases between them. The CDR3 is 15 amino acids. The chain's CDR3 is CASSPNRVGGTEAFF. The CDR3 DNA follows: TGTGCCAGCAGCCCAAACAGGGTGGGGGGCACTGAAGCTTTCTTT.

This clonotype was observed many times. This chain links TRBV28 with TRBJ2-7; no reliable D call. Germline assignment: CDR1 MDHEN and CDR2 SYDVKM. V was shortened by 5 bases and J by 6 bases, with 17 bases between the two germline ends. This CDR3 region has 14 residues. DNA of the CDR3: TGTGCCAGCAGTCCCGGGTCTAAGGCCAGCGAGCAGTACTTC. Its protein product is CASSPGSKASEQYF.

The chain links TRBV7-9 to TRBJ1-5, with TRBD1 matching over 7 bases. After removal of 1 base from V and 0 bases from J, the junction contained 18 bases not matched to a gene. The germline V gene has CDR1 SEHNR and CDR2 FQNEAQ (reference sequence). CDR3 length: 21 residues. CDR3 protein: CASSLDPGQVDTYYSNQPQHF. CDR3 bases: TGTGCCAGCAGCTTAGACCCTGGACAGGTGGACACCTATTATAGCAATCAGCCCCAGCATTTT.

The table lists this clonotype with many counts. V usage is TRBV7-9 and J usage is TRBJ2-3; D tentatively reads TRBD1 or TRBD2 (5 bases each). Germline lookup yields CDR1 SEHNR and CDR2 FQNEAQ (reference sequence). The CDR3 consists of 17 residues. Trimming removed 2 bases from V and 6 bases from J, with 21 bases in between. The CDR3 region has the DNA TGTGCCAGCAGCTTACCCCCGGCCGGGACCCGCCCCGATACGCAGTATTTT. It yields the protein CASSLPPAGTRPDTQYF.

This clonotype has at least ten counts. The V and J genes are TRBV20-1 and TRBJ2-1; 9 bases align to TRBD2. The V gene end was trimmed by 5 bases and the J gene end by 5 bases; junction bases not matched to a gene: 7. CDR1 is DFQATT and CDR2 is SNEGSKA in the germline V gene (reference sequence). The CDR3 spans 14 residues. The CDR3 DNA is TGCAGTGCTCCTCTAGCGGGACACCACAATGAGCAGTTCTTC. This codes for CSAPLAGHHNEQFF.

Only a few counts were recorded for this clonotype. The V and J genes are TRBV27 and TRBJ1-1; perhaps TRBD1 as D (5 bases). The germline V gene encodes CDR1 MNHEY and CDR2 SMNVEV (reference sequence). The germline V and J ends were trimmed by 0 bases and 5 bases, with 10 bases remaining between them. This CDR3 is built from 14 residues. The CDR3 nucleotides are TGTGCCAGCAGTTTATCGTGGGGGGTGACTGAAGCTTTCTTT. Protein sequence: CASSLSWGVTEAFF.

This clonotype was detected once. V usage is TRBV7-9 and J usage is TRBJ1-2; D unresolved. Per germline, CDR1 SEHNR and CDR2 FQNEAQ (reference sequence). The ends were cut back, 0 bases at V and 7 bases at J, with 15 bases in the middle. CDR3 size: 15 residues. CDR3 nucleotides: TGTGCCAGCAGCTTAGCGGTATTGGGGTTTGGTGGCTACACCTTC. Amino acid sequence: CASSLAVLGFGGYTF.

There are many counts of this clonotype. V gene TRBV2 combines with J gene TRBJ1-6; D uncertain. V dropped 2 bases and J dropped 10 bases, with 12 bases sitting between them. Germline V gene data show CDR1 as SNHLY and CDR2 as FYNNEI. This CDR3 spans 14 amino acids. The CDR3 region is CASSETGSRSPLHF. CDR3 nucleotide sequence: TGTGCCAGCAGTGAAACGGGCAGTCGGTCACCCCTCCACTTT.

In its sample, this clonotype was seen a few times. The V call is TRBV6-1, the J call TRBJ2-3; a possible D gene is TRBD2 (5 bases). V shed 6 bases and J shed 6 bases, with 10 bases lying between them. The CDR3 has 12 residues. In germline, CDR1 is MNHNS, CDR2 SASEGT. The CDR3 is CASSPSSDTQYF. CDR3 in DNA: TGTGCCAGCAGCCCTTCTAGCGATACGCAGTATTTT.

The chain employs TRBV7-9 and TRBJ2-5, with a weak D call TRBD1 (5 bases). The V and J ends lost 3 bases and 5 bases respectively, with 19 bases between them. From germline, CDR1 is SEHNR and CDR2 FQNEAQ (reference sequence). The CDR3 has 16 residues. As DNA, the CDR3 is TGTGCCAGCAGCTTCTCCGGATGGGGCCGACGGGAGACCCAGTACTTC. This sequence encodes CASSFSGWGRRETQYF.

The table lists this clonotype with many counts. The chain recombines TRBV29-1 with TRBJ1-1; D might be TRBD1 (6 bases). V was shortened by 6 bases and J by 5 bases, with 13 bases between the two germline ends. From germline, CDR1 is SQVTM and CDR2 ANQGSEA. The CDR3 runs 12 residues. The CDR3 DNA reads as TGCAGCGTCGTTTCAGGGGTTACTGAAGCTTTCTTT. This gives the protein CSVVSGVTEAFF.

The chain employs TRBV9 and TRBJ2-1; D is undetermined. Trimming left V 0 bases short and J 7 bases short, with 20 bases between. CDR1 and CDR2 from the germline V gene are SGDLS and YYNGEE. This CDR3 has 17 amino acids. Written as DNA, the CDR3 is TGTGCCAGCAGCGTAGACCCGACCGTCCTTATTAGGAATGAGCAGTTCTTC. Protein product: CASSVDPTVLIRNEQFF.

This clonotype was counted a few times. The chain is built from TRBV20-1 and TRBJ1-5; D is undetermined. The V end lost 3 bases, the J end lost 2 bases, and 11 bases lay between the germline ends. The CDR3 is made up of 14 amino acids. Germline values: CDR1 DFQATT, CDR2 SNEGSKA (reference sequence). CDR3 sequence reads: CSASMGWGNQPQHF. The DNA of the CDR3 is TGCAGTGCTAGTATGGGGTGGGGCAATCAGCCCCAGCATTTT.

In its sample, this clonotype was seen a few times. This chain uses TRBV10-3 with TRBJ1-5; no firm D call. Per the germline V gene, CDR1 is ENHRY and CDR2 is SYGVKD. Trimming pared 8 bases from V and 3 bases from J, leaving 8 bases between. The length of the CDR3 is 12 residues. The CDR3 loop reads CAIAETNQPQHF. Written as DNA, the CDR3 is TGTGCCATCGCAGAAACCAATCAGCCCCAGCATTTT.

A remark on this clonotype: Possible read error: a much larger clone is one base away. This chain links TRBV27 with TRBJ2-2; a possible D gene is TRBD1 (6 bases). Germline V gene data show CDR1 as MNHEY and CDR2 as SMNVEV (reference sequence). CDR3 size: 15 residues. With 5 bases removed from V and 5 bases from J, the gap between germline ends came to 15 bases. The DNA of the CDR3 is TGTGCCAGCAGTAAACAGGGTTTGGGGACCGGGGAGCTGTTTTTT. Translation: CASSKQGLGTGELFF.

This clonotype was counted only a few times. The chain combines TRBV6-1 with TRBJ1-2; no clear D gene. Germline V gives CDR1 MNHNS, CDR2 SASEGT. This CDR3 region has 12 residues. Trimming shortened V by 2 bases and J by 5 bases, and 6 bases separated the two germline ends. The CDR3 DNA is TGTGCCAGCAGTGAATCGGTTTATGGCTACACCTTC. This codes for CASSESVYGYTF.